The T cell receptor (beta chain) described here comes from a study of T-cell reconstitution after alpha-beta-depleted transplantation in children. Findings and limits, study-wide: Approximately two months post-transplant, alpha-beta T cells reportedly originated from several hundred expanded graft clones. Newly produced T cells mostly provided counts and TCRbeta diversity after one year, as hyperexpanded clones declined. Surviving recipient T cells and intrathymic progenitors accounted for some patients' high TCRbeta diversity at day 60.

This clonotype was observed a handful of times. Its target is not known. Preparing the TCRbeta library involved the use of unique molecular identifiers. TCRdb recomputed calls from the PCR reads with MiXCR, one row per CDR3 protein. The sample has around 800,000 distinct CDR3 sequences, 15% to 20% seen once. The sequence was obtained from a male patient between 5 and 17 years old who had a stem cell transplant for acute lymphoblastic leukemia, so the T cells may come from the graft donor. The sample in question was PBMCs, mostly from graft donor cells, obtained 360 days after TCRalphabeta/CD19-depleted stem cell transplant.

CDR3 sequence: CASSFYRTDTQYF. Written as DNA, the CDR3 is TGTGCCAGCAGTTTCTACCGCACAGATACGCAGTATTTT. This chain uses TRBV12-3 or TRBV12-4 with TRBJ2-3, with unresolved D. This CDR3 has 13 amino acids. V was cut by 3 bases and J by 1 base, with 5 bases left in between.